The present TCR beta chain was sequenced within a study of tissue T cells after allogeneic stem cell transplantation. Notes on the study in general: Across patients, clones rarely overlapped, yet motif clusters were shared tissue-specifically.

About this clone: What it binds is not known. Each gene name is a mouse one. The missing CDR3 end, 1 residue past where the read stops, is filled in from the germline J gene.

The CDR3 has 11 amino acids. Germline CDR1 reads NNHDY; CDR2 reads SYVADS. TCRbeta CDR3 was sequenced at survey depth with template counts. Clones were read by immunoSEQ multiplex PCR, and TCRdb kept only the in-frame ones, dropping some. Of about 22,000 clones listed, around 70% are singletons. The chain combines TRBV13-3 with TRBJ1-3; tentative D call: TRBD1 (5 bases). This receptor was taken from a female BALB/c mouse in good health. As its MHC haplotype, the strain has H2-d. The sequenced sample consisted of blood. CDR3 DNA, as far as it was read: TGTGCAGGCAGGGTTGGAAATACGCTCTAT. The encoded protein is CAGRVGNTLY. The whole CDR3 region reads CAGRVGNTLYF. The complete variable domain, with remaining parts taken from reference TRBV13-3 and TRBJ1-3, reads EAAVTQSPRSKVAVTGGKVTLSCHQTNNHDYMYWYRQDTGHGLRLIHYSYVADSTEKGDIPDGYKASRPSQENFSLILELASLSQTAVYFCAGRVGNTLYFGEGSRLIVV.